What follows are 21 T cell receptor beta chains derived from one specimen sequenced in a study of human T cells and chemical hapten exposure (dated by TCRdb to about 2021). The time point label, read with the paper, signifies: patch test 3, about 24 weeks after DPC sensitization. The treatment or condition label, read with the paper, signifies: therapeutic diphenylcyclopropenone sensitization with weekly scalp DPC. The library came from RACE. The run used a NextSeq 500. TCRdb redid the processing of the public reads, applying fastp at Q25 and MiXCR, and retained in-frame beta chains. Records with the same CDR3 protein are collapsed into one entry carrying the most frequent genes and DNA. Across this sample there are 50,000 or so distinct CDR3 sequences, with roughly 10% seen only once. The ten largest clones represent 16% of the sample. This specimen consisted of whole blood, obtained in connection with sensitization to the hapten diphenylcyclopropenone (DPC). The receptors stem from a woman aged 40 to 50 with alopecia areata. Some clones in this sample may be carry-over from other donors' samples.

This clonotype was picked up a small number of times. The V and J genes are TRBV19 and TRBJ1-1; TRBD1 agrees at 7 bases. The CDR3 is 14 amino acids. Germline V gene sequence: CDR1 LNHDA, CDR2 SQIVND (reference sequence). V was pared by 6 bases and J by 4 bases, with 8 bases of the junction left unmatched. The CDR3 region has the DNA TGTGCCAGTAGCCCGACAGGGTCTAGCACTGAAGCTTTCTTT. Its translation is CASSPTGSSTEAFF.

This clonotype came up many times. The J gene is TRBJ1-1, the V gene TRBV3-1; TRBD1 aligns across 11 bases. The CDR3 length is 15 residues. V was clipped by 3 bases and J by 9 bases; unmatched bases: 9. CDR1 is LGHDT, CDR2 YNNKEL, per germline (reference sequence). CDR3 nucleotides: TGTGCCAGCAGCCAGGCCGGGACAGGGGGAGGAAAAGCTTTCTTT. Encoded protein: CASSQAGTGGGKAFF.

This clonotype was seen a few times. The chain has TRBV29-1 and TRBJ2-5; tentative D call: TRBD2 (6 bases). There are 11 residues in the CDR3. Germline V gene data show CDR1 as SQVTM and CDR2 as ANQGSEA. V dropped 4 bases and J dropped 5 bases, with 8 bases sitting between them. CDR3 nucleotides: TGCAGCGTTGGGGAGGCGGAGACCCAGTACTTC. Its translation: CSVGEAETQYF.

There are a few counts of this clonotype. The chain is built from TRBV12-3 or TRBV12-4 and TRBJ1-6; 9 bases fit TRBD1. Trimming removed 1 base from V and 7 bases from J; junction bases left unmatched: 5. The CDR3 covers 16 residues. The CDR3 nucleotides are TGTGCCAGCAGTTTAGTGACAGGGGGTCGGAATTCACCCCTCCACTTT. Its translation: CASSLVTGGRNSPLHF.

The sample holds many counts of this clonotype. The rearrangement joins TRBV4-1 to TRBJ2-3; D not resolved. Trimming left V 2 bases short and J 7 bases short, with 4 bases between. The V gene's germline CDR1 is MGHRA and CDR2 YSYEKL. This CDR3 region has 11 residues. The CDR3 protein is CASSQLNTQYF. CDR3 nucleotides: TGCGCCAGCAGCCAACTAAATACGCAGTATTTT.

This clonotype has a count of ten or more. This chain uses TRBV28 with TRBJ1-2; maybe TRBD1 (6 bases). CDR1 MDHEN and CDR2 SYDVKM come from the germline V gene. The CDR3 is 15 amino acids. Trimming removed 3 bases from V and 3 bases from J, with 14 bases in between. This chain's CDR3 is CASSFSTGRDYGYTF. As DNA, the CDR3 is TGTGCCAGCAGTTTTTCCACAGGGCGAGACTATGGCTACACCTTC.

This chain uses TRBV7-2 with TRBJ2-1; 9 nucleotides match TRBD2. The junction had 7 bases not matched to a gene; V was cut back by 5 bases and J by 2 bases. In germline, CDR1 is SGHTA, CDR2 FQGNSA. The CDR3 extends over 16 amino acids. CDR3 coding DNA: TGTGCCAGCAGCGCCGATACTAGCGGGCCCTACAATGAGCAGTTCTTC. As protein: CASSADTSGPYNEQFF. Full variable domain (remainder filled in from reference TRBV7-2 and TRBJ2-1): GAGVSQSPSNKVTEKGKDVELRCDPISGHTALYWYRQSLGQGLEFLIYFQGNSAPDKSGLPSDRFSAERTGGSVSTLTIQRTQQEDSAVYLCASSADTSGPYNEQFFGPGTRLTVL.

Many counts were recorded for this clonotype. The chain has TRBV4-3 and TRBJ2-1; 7 nucleotides line up with TRBD2. This CDR3 spans 14 amino acids. Germline V CDR1 and CDR2: LGHNA, YSLEER. After removal of 7 bases from V and 10 bases from J, the junction contained 13 bases not matched to a gene. CDR3 sequence (DNA): TGCGCCAGCACCGGTTTGCGGGGGACGGGGGAGCAGTTCTTC. Protein: CASTGLRGTGEQFF.

This clonotype was seen repeatedly, ten times or more. This chain connects TRBV20-1 to TRBJ1-1; D is undetermined. This CDR3 has 15 amino acids. V was trimmed by 6 bases and J by 0 bases, leaving 17 bases between them. Germline loops: CDR1 DFQATT, CDR2 SNEGSKA (reference sequence). CDR3 in amino acids: CSARPKGRMNTEAFF. DNA for the CDR3: TGCAGTGCCCGACCGAAGGGCAGGATGAACACTGAAGCTTTCTTT.

The chain combines TRBV4-2 with TRBJ2-7, with 7 bases that match TRBD1. There are 14 residues in the CDR3. CDR1 is LGHNA and CDR2 is YNFKEQ in the germline V gene. V gave up 2 bases and J gave up 2 bases; unmatched junction bases: 3. The CDR3 loop is CASSQSGGTYEQYF. The CDR3 bases are TGTGCCAGCAGCCAATCAGGGGGAACCTACGAGCAGTACTTC.

This clonotype has a handful of counts. V usage is TRBV4-2 and J usage is TRBJ1-4, with D perhaps TRBD1 (5 bases). CDR1 LGHNA and CDR2 YNFKEQ come from the germline V gene. V lost 4 bases and J lost 4, with 10 bases in between. The CDR3 covers 14 residues. Written as DNA, the CDR3 is TGTGCCAGCAGCCTGGACAACAATAATGAAAAACTGTTTTTT. Amino acid sequence: CASSLDNNNEKLFF.

This clonotype has just a few counts. The chain carries TRBV7-9 and TRBJ2-7; D unclear. V lost 3 bases, J lost 3 bases, and 12 bases lay in between. Germline V CDR1 and CDR2: SEHNR, FQNEAQ (reference sequence). This CDR3 has 14 amino acids. This chain's CDR3 is CASSFYGPNYEQYF. In nucleotides, the CDR3 is TGTGCCAGCAGCTTTTACGGACCCAACTACGAGCAGTACTTC.

This clonotype was recorded a few times. This chain uses TRBV5-1 with TRBJ2-1, with 10 bases that match TRBD2. Germline V gene data show CDR1 as SGHRS and CDR2 as YFSETQ. V trimming: 0 bases; J trimming: 8 bases; junction bases outside the gene matches: 2. The CDR3 runs 14 residues. The CDR3 region is CASSLALAGDEQFF. The DNA for the CDR3 is TGCGCCAGCAGCTTGGCGCTAGCGGGAGATGAGCAGTTCTTC.

V is TRBV2 and J is TRBJ2-7, with a possible D match to TRBD1 (6 bases). Trimming cost V 4 bases and J 4 bases, with 17 bases left between them. The CDR3 loop spans 15 amino acids. The germline gives CDR1 SNHLY, CDR2 FYNNEI. This CDR3 reads CASSGVTRGHYEQYF. Here the CDR3 DNA reads TGTGCCAGCAGTGGGGTCACCAGGGGCCATTACGAGCAGTACTTC.

This clonotype was found a few times. The CDR3: CATSGNYEAFF. CDR3 sequence (DNA): TGTGCCACCAGCGGGAACTACGAAGCTTTCTTT. The rearrangement joins TRBV15 to TRBJ1-1; no clear D. The V gene's germline CDR1 is LNHNV and CDR2 YYDKDF (reference sequence). This CDR3 spans 11 amino acids. Trimming cost V 5 bases and J 8 bases, with 9 bases left between them.

This clonotype was seen at least ten times. The chain joins TRBV5-1 to TRBJ2-7, with D possibly TRBD1 on 5 matching bases. CDR3 length equals 14 residues. Trimming removed 4 bases at V and 4 bases at J, with 15 bases between. Germline CDR1 and CDR2: SGHRS and YFSETQ. CDR3 region: CASSRQWGGYEQYF. CDR3 DNA sequence: TGCGCCAGCAGCAGACAGTGGGGTGGTTACGAGCAGTACTTC. The entire variable domain, with the rest obtained from reference TRBV5-1 and TRBJ2-7, is as follows: KAGVTQTPRYLIKTRGQQVTLSCSPISGHRSVSWYQQTPGQGLQFLFEYFSETQRNKGNFPGRFSGRQFSNSRSEMNVSTLELGDSALYLCASSRQWGGYEQYFGPGTRLTVT.

The chain joins TRBV20-1 to TRBJ2-3, with 11 bases fitting TRBD2. V shed 3 bases, J shed 6 bases, and the junction held 5 bases outside the gene matches. Germline V CDR1 and CDR2: DFQATT, SNEGSKA (reference sequence). This CDR3 has 14 amino acids. Written as DNA, the CDR3 is TGCAGTGCTAGCGTGACTAGCGGGGTGGATACGCAGTATTTT. Its translation: CSASVTSGVDTQYF.

The chain employs TRBV12-3 or TRBV12-4 and TRBJ2-1, with D hard to call. This CDR3 has 12 amino acids. The germline V and J ends were trimmed by 8 bases and 2 bases, with 7 bases remaining between them. CDR3 DNA sequence: TGTGCCAGCCGGCAGACCTACAATGAGCAGTTCTTC. Its translation is CASRQTYNEQFF.

The rearrangement joins TRBV5-1 to TRBJ2-1, with TRBD2 matching over 8 bases. The length of the CDR3 is 19 residues. The V gene's germline CDR1 is SGHRS and CDR2 YFSETQ. J was trimmed by 0 bases and V by 5 bases; bases with no gene match: 16. CDR3 sequence: CASRYPGLVGSSSYNEQFF. The CDR3 coding sequence is TGCGCCAGCAGATATCCGGGACTAGTGGGGTCAAGCTCCTACAATGAGCAGTTCTTC. The whole variable domain, filled in from reference TRBV5-1 and TRBJ2-1, reads KAGVTQTPRYLIKTRGQQVTLSCSPISGHRSVSWYQQTPGQGLQFLFEYFSETQRNKGNFPGRFSGRQFSNSRSEMNVSTLELGDSALYLCASRYPGLVGSSSYNEQFFGPGTRLTVL.

The chain uses TRBV7-6 and TRBJ2-1; D unclear. The CDR3 loop spans 13 amino acids. V lost 0 bases to trimming and J lost 10 bases, with 10 bases between them. CDR1 is SGHVS, CDR2 FNYEAQ, per germline. The CDR3 reads CASSLAGFREQFF. CDR3 bases: TGTGCCAGCAGCTTAGCCGGGTTCAGGGAGCAGTTCTTC.

V is TRBV3-1 and J is TRBJ1-2; tentative D call: TRBD1 (6 bases). The germline CDR1 and CDR2 sequences are LGHDT and YNNKEL (reference sequence). The germline V and J ends were trimmed by 4 bases and 2 bases, with 14 bases remaining between them. The CDR3 length is 15 residues. The CDR3 protein is CASSRTGLGNYGYTF. The CDR3 DNA follows: TGTGCCAGCAGCCGAACAGGGTTGGGGAACTATGGCTACACCTTC. Looking up the rest from reference TRBV3-1 and TRBJ1-2 gives the full variable domain: DTAVSQTPKYLVTQMGNDKSIKCEQNLGHDTMYWYKQDSKKFLKIMFSYNNKELIINETVPNRFSPKSPDKAHLNLHINSLELGDSAVYFCASSRTGLGNYGYTFGSGTRLTVV.